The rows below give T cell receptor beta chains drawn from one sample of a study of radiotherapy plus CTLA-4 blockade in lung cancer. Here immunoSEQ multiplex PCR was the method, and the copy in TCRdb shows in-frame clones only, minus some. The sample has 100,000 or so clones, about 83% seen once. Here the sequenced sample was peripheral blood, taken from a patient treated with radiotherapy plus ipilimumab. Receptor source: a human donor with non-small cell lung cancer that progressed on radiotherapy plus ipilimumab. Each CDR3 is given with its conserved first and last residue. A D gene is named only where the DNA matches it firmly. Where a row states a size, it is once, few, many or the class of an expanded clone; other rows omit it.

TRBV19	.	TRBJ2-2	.	TGTGCCAGTAGTATAGGCTGGAGCACCGGGGAGCTGTTTTTT	CASSIGWSTGELFF
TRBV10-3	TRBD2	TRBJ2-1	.	TGTGCCATCAGTGAGGTAGCGGGGGGGGTCAATGAGCAGTTCTTC	CAISEVAGGVNEQFF
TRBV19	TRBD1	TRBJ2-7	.	TGTGCCAGTAGTATTCATACCCCAGGGGGATCCTACGAGCAGTACTTC	CASSIHTPGGSYEQYF
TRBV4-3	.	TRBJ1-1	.	TGCGCCAGCAGCCAAGGGTCCCTGAACACTGAAGCTTTCTTT	CASSQGSLNTEAFF
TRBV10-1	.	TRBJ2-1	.	TGCGCCAGCAGGACCAAGGGAAGCGAGCAGTTCTTC	CASRTKGSEQFF
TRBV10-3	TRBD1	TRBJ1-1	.	TGTGCCATCAACCAACAGGGGAGGGACACTGAAGCTTTCTTT	CAINQQGRDTEAFF
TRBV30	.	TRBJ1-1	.	TGTGCCTGGAGTGTAAGGGGGTGGCAGGCGAACACTGAAGCTTTCTTT	CAWSVRGWQANTEAFF
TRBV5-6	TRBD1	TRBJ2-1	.	TGTGCCAGCAGCTTCCCGGGGACAGGCAATGAGCAGTTCTTC	CASSFPGTGNEQFF
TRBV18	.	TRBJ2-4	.	TGTGCCAGCTCACCTCCTAGTGCCGCTTTAAACATTCAGTACTTC	CASSPPSAALNIQYF
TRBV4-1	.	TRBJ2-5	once	TGCGCCAGCAGCCGTGGCCCCGGGGAGACCCAGTACTTC	CASSRGPGETQYF
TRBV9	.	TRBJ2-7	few	TGTGCCAGCAGCGAAAGGGAAGGTGTTGTCGACGAGCAGTACTTC	CASSEREGVVDEQYF
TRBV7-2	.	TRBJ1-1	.	TGTGCCAGCAGCTTAATGGCGGTGGAGAACACTGAAGCTTTCTTT	CASSLMAVENTEAFF
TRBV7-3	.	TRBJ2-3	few	TGTGCCAGCAGCCGAGGGGCGGCTAGCACAGATACGCAGTATTTT	CASSRGAASTDTQYF
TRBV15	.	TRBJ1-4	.	TGTGCCACCAGCAGAGATCGTGCGGGGGCGCGAGAAAAACTGTTTTTT	CATSRDRAGAREKLFF
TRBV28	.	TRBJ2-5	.	TGTGCCAGCAGTGGGAGGACAGCTGTAGAAGAGACCCAGTACTTC	CASSGRTAVEETQYF
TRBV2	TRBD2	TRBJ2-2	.	TGTGCCAGCAGTCGCCAGGGAGGGTCAGTCGGGGAGCTGTTTTTT	CASSRQGGSVGELFF
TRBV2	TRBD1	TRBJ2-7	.	TGTGCCAGCACCCGGGACAGGGGATCCTACGAGCAGTACTTC	CASTRDRGSYEQYF
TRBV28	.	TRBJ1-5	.	TGTGCCAGCAGTCCCCGACAGGTGGGGAATAGCAATCAGCCCCAGCATTTT	CASSPRQVGNSNQPQHF
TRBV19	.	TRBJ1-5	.	TGTGCCAGTAGTATTTTGGGGGGAGGCCAGCCCCAGCATTTT	CASSILGGGQPQHF
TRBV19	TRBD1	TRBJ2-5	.	TGTGCCAGTAGTCGCCAACGAGGGACAGCGGAGACCCAGTACTTC	CASSRQRGTAETQYF
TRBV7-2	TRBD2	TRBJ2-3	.	TGTGCCAGCAGCCCCCTACCTGGGGAGGGGAGGGCCGGTGCAGATACGCAGTATTTT	CASSPLPGEGRAGADTQYF
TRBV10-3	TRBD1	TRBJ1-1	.	TGTGCCACCGCGACAGGGGTGAACACTGAAGCTTTCTTT	CATATGVNTEAFF
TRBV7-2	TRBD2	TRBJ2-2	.	TGTGCCAGCAAGCATTCGGGACTAGCGGGGGGGCGGATCACCGGGGAGCTGTTTTTT	CASKHSGLAGGRITGELFF
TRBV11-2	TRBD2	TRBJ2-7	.	TGTGCCAGCAGCCCTCCCCCCAGTAGCGGGAGGGGCTACGAGCAGTACTTC	CASSPPPSSGRGYEQYF
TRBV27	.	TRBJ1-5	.	TGTGCCAGCAGTAGGGGAGTCCCTAGCAATCAGCCCCAGCATTTT	CASSRGVPSNQPQHF
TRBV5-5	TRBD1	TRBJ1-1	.	TGTGCCAGCAGCCGACAGGGAGGGAGGATGAACACTGAAGCTTTCTTT	CASSRQGGRMNTEAFF
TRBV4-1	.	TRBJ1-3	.	TGCGCCAGCAGTCTCGGGACATTCTCTGGAAACACCATATATTTT	CASSLGTFSGNTIYF
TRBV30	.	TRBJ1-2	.	TGTGCCTGGAGTGTACTTGGGGAGGTAAACTATGGCTACACCTTC	CAWSVLGEVNYGYTF
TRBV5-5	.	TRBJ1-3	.	TGTGCCAGCAGCTTGGTAGGGGCTGGAAACACCATATATTTT	CASSLVGAGNTIYF
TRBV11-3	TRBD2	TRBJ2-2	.	TGTGCCAGCAGCTTAGAGAGCGGGAGAATTGACGGGGAGCTGTTTTTT	CASSLESGRIDGELFF
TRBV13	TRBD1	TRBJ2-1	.	TGTGCCAGCAGCTTAGACCAGGGGGTCAACAATGAGCAGTTCTTC	CASSLDQGVNNEQFF
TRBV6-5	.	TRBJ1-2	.	TGTGCCAGCAGTTCAGGGGACTATGGCTACACCTTC	CASSSGDYGYTF
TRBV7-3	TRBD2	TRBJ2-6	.	TGTGCCAGCAGCCCCCAACTAGCGGGGGGTTCTGGGGCCAACGTCCTGACTTTC	CASSPQLAGGSGANVLTF
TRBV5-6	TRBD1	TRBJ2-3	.	TGTGCCAGCAGCGGGACAGGGAAGAGCACAGATACGCAGTATTTT	CASSGTGKSTDTQYF
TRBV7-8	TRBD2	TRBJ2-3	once	TGTGCCGAAGGGACTAGCGTGCCAGATACGCAGTATTTT	CAEGTSVPDTQYF
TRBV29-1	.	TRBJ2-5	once	TGCAGCGTTGAATCCAGTGTGAGGGAGACCCAGTACTTC	CSVESSVRETQYF
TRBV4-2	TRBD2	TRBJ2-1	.	TGTGCCAGCAGCCGGACTAGCGGCACCGACGGATACAATGAGCAGTTCTTC	CASSRTSGTDGYNEQFF
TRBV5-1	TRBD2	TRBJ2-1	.	TGCGCCAGCAGCTTGGTTCTAGCGGGTTCCAATGAGCAGTTCTTC	CASSLVLAGSNEQFF
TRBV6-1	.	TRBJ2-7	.	TGTGCCAGCAGTGGCCGAGGGGCCGGGTCCTACGAGCAGTACTTC	CASSGRGAGSYEQYF
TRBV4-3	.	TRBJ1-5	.	TGCGCCAGCAGCCAAGCCACTAATCAGCCCCAGCATTTT	CASSQATNQPQHF
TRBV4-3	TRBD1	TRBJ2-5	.	TGCGCCAGCAGCCAGACAGGGCCCCAAGAGACCCAGTACTTC	CASSQTGPQETQYF
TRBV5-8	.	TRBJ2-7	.	TGTGCCAGCAGCTTGGTAGGCGAGCAGTACTTC	CASSLVGEQYF
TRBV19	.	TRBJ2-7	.	TGTGCCAGTAGTTCCTACTACGAGCAGTACTTC	CASSSYYEQYF
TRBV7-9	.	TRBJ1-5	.	TGTGCCAGCAGCTTAGCGGAGGGTCAGCCCCAGCATTTT	CASSLAEGQPQHF
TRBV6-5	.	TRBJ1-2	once	TGTGCCAGCACCAATCATGGGATGGGGGGCTACACCTTC	CASTNHGMGGYTF
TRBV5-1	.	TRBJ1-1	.	TGCGCCAGCAGCTTGGCCGAGGGGCTTCTAGGGAACACTGAAGCTTTCTTT	CASSLAEGLLGNTEAFF
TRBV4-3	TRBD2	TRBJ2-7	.	TGCGCCAGCAGCCAAGTAGCGGGAGGGGAGTACGAGCAGTACTTC	CASSQVAGGEYEQYF
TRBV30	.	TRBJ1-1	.	TGTGCCTGGAGTGTACGTCTCTCACCCAGGGGAGCTTTCTTT	CAWSVRLSPRGAFF
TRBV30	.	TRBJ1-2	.	TGTGCCTGGTACGGCGGTTACTATGGCTACACCTTC	CAWYGGYYGYTF
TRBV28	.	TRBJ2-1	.	TGTGCCAGCAGTTTGGGGAGGAGGGATGAGCAGTTCTTC	CASSLGRRDEQFF
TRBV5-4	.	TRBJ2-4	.	TGTGCCAGCAGCTTCGGGGACACTAAAAACATTCAGTACTTC	CASSFGDTKNIQYF
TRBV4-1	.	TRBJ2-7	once	TGCGCCAGCAGCCAAGAAGAGCTTCAATACGAGCAGTACTTC	CASSQEELQYEQYF
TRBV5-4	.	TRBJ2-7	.	TGTGCCGCGGGCACCGGGACGGAGGCCCACGAGCAGTACTTC	CAAGTGTEAHEQYF
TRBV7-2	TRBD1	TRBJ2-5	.	TGTGCCAGCAGCTTATTGACAGGGATGTACCAAGAGACCCAGTACTTC	CASSLLTGMYQETQYF
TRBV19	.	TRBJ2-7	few	TGTGCCAGTAGTATCGGGGGTGTGACAGGGTACGAGCAGTACTTC	CASSIGGVTGYEQYF